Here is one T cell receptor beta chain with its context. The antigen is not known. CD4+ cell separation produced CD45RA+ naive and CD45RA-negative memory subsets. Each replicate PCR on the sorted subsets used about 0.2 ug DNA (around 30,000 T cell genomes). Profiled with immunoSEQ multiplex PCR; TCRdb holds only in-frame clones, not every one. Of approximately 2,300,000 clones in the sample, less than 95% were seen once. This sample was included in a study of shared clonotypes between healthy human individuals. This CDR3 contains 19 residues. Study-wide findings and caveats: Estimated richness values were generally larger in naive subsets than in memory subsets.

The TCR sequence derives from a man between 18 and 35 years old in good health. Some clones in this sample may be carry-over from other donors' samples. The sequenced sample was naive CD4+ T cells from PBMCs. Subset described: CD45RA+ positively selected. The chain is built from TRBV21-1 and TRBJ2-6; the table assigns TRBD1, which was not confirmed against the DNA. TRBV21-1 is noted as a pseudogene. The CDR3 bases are TGTGCCAGCAGTAAAGAGGGACATCGCTTACCCTCTGGGGCCAACGTCCTGACTTTC. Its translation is CASSKEGHRLPSGANVLTF.